These 25 T cell receptor beta chains were sequenced from one sample in a study of cytomegalovirus exposure and HLA in healthy donors. A multiplex PCR was run with 60 Vbeta primers and 13 Jbeta primers. Repertoires were generated with immunoSEQ multiplex PCR, while TCRdb's copy carries only in-frame clones and drops some. The repertoire holds roughly 130,000 clones, with roughly four fifths as singletons. Source material: PBMCs. Every receptor here comes from a woman aged 40 to 49 in good health and CMV-seropositive.

V gene TRBV28 combines with J gene TRBJ1-1; tentatively, D is TRBD1 (5 bases). Deletions cut 4 bases from V and 4 bases from J, with 19 bases between. The CDR3 is 16 amino acids. CDR1 is MDHEN and CDR2 is SYDVKM in the germline V gene. CDR3 sequence (DNA): TGTGCCAGCAGTTCTCCGCAGGGTTTTTTGATCACTGAAGCTTTCTTT. Amino acids: CASSSPQGFLITEAFF. Full variable domain (outside the CDR3, taken from reference TRBV28 and TRBJ1-1): DVKVTQSSRYLVKRTGEKVFLECVQDMDHENMFWYRQDPGLGLRLIYFSYDVKMKEKGDIPEGYSVSREKKERFSLILESASTNQTSMYLCASSSPQGFLITEAFFGQGTRLTVV.

The V call is TRBV9, the J call TRBJ2-3, with D tentatively TRBD1 (6 bases). The CDR3 extends over 15 amino acids. Looked up from germline, CDR1 is SGDLS and CDR2 is YYNGEE. Trimming took off 0 bases at V and 1 base at J, with 9 bases between the two ends. CDR3 nucleotide sequence: TGTGCCAGCAGCGTAGAGGGGGTCCGCACAGATACGCAGTATTTT. Its protein product is CASSVEGVRTDTQYF.

The chain recombines TRBV9 with TRBJ2-3, with 9 positions matching TRBD2. Unmatched junction bases numbered 7, after V lost 1 base and J lost 4 bases. This CDR3 contains 16 residues. Looked up from germline, CDR1 is SGDLS and CDR2 is YYNGEE. Written as DNA, the CDR3 is TGTGCCAGCAGCGTAACGAGCGGGGGGAACCCAGATACGCAGTATTTT. This codes for CASSVTSGGNPDTQYF.

The V call is TRBV27, the J call TRBJ2-1; 11 bases are shared with TRBD2. This CDR3 has 15 residues. Per germline, CDR1 MNHEY and CDR2 SMNVEV (reference sequence). After removal of 3 bases from V and 8 bases from J, the junction contained 6 bases not matched to a gene. The CDR3 nucleotides read TGTGCCAGCAGTTTGGTAGCGGGGGGGCGGGATGAGCAGTTCTTC. Its translation is CASSLVAGGRDEQFF.

The chain links TRBV5-5 to TRBJ2-7, with D perhaps TRBD2 (6 bases). The CDR3 loop spans 16 amino acids. V lost 0 bases to trimming and J lost 4 bases, with 17 bases between them. Germline CDR1 SGHKS, CDR2 YYEKEE (reference sequence). CDR3 sequence reads: CASSLGAGKARYEQYF. The CDR3 DNA reads TGTGCCAGCAGCTTGGGGGCGGGAAAGGCAAGGTACGAGCAGTACTTC.

The V gene is TRBV30, the J gene TRBJ1-5; perhaps TRBD1 as D (5 bases). V shed 2 bases and J shed 3 bases, with 11 bases lying between them. The CDR3 is made up of 14 amino acids. Germline lookup yields CDR1 GTSNPN and CDR2 SVGIG (reference sequence). The CDR3 nucleotides read TGTGCCTGGAGTCTAGGGGCCTCCAATCAGCCCCAGCATTTT. It yields the protein CAWSLGASNQPQHF.

The rearrangement joins TRBV9 to TRBJ2-1; D not certain. CDR1 is SGDLS and CDR2 is YYNGEE in the germline V gene. Trimming took off 1 base at V and 8 bases at J, with 7 bases between the two ends. The CDR3 is 12 amino acids. In DNA form, the CDR3 reads TGTGCCAGCAGCGTACGGTCCGATGAGCAGTTCTTC. The encoded protein is CASSVRSDEQFF.

This rearrangement joins TRBV19 to TRBJ2-7, with D tentatively TRBD1 (6 bases). CDR3 length: 14 residues. CDR1 LNHDA and CDR2 SQIVND come from the germline V gene (reference sequence). Deletions cut 4 bases from V and 2 bases from J, with 12 bases between. The CDR3 sequence: CASSTRDKAYEQYF. CDR3 sequence (DNA): TGTGCCAGTAGTACCAGGGACAAAGCCTACGAGCAGTACTTC.

This chain links TRBV6-5 with TRBJ2-2, with 10 bases lining up with TRBD2. V lost 6 bases and J lost 4; bases outside the gene matches: 5. The CDR3 contains 15 residues. Germline CDR1 MNHEY, CDR2 SVGAGI. The CDR3 sequence is CASSPSGRGTGELFF. The CDR3, as DNA: TGTGCCAGCAGCCCAAGCGGGAGGGGCACCGGGGAGCTGTTTTTT.

The J gene is TRBJ2-3, the V gene TRBV7-2; the D gene is possibly TRBD2 (6 bases). Germline lookup yields CDR1 SGHTA and CDR2 FQGNSA. The CDR3 sequence is 15 residues long. V lost 5 bases to trimming and J lost 1 base, with 13 bases between them. The CDR3 region is CASSPGLSGTDTQYF. The CDR3 bases are TGTGCCAGCAGCCCAGGACTATCAGGCACAGATACGCAGTATTTT.

The CDR3 loop reads CASSRPGLLHEQFF. CDR3 DNA: TGTGCCAGTAGTAGACCGGGACTGCTCCATGAGCAGTTCTTC. This sequence joins TRBV19 and TRBJ2-1, with D possibly being TRBD2 (6 bases). This CDR3 contains 14 residues. V was trimmed by 4 bases and J by 8 bases, leaving 15 bases between them. Germline V gives CDR1 LNHDA, CDR2 SQIVND (reference sequence).

The chain links TRBV5-4 to TRBJ2-1; maybe TRBD2 (6 bases). Germline V gene lookup returns CDR1 SGHNT and CDR2 YYREEE (reference sequence). CDR3 size: 17 residues. Between the trimmed V and J ends, which lost 0 bases and 0 bases, there was a span of 13 bases. This chain's CDR3 is CASSLGGIGSSYNEQFF. CDR3 DNA: TGTGCCAGCAGCTTGGGGGGGATCGGGAGCTCCTACAATGAGCAGTTCTTC.

The J gene is TRBJ2-5, the V gene TRBV5-1; 13 nucleotides match TRBD2. The V gene end was trimmed by 3 bases and the J gene end by 3 bases; junction bases not matched to a gene: 11. CDR1 SGHRS and CDR2 YFSETQ come from the germline V gene. This CDR3 has 18 amino acids. The CDR3 region is CASSSGTSGTYLEETQYF. DNA of the CDR3: TGCGCCAGCAGCTCGGGGACTAGCGGGACGTATCTGGAAGAGACCCAGTACTTC.

For the CDR3, the DNA is TGTGCCAGCACCAACTTAGGACAGACGATAGAAGCTTTCTTT. It yields the protein CASTNLGQTIEAFF. The V and J genes are TRBV27 and TRBJ1-1; D is perhaps TRBD1 (6 bases). With 7 bases removed from V and 8 bases from J, the gap between germline ends came to 20 bases. Germline values: CDR1 MNHEY, CDR2 SMNVEV (reference sequence). There are 14 residues in the CDR3.

The V call is TRBV29-1, the J call TRBJ2-7, with 7 bases that match TRBD2. The CDR3 totals 12 residues. Germline V gives CDR1 SQVTM, CDR2 ANQGSEA. The V gene end was trimmed by 3 bases and the J gene end by 3 bases; junction bases not matched to a gene: 2. CDR3 sequence: CSVDGGGYEQYF. Here the CDR3 DNA reads TGCAGCGTTGATGGGGGGGGCTACGAGCAGTACTTC.

This rearrangement joins TRBV6-1 to TRBJ2-3; 7 nucleotides align to TRBD2. Germline V gene sequence: CDR1 MNHNS, CDR2 SASEGT. J lost 4 bases, V lost 4 bases, and 8 bases had no gene match. The CDR3 is 15 amino acids. The CDR3 region is CASSALLAWADTQYF. As DNA, the CDR3 is TGTGCCAGCAGTGCCCTACTAGCGTGGGCAGATACGCAGTATTTT.

CDR3 nucleotide sequence: TGTGCCAGCAGTAAAAACAGGGGTGCGGGAGAAAAACTGTTTTTT. Protein product: CASSKNRGAGEKLFF. The gene calls are TRBV2 and TRBJ1-4, with 7 bases that match TRBD1. J lost 8 bases, V lost 5 bases, and 11 bases had no gene match. CDR1 is SNHLY and CDR2 is FYNNEI in the germline V gene. The CDR3 extends over 15 amino acids.

The chain has TRBV19 and TRBJ2-1; 9 bases align to TRBD2. Germline assignment: CDR1 LNHDA and CDR2 SQIVND (reference sequence). V dropped 5 bases and J dropped 7; count of bases not matched to a gene: 9. The length of the CDR3 is 15 residues. The CDR3 DNA reads TGTGCCAGTAGTCTAGTAGCGGGAGCCGGAAATGAGCAGTTCTTC. Amino acid sequence: CASSLVAGAGNEQFF. Based on the CDR3 plus reference TRBV19 and TRBJ2-1, the full variable domain is DGGITQSPKYLFRKEGQNVTLSCEQNLNHDAMYWYRQDPGQGLRLIYYSQIVNDFQKGDIAEGYSVSREKKESFPLTVTSAQKNPTAFYLCASSLVAGAGNEQFFGPGTRLTVL.

This chain uses TRBV14 with TRBJ1-3; D remains ambiguous. The CDR3 loop spans 14 amino acids. Trimming left V 4 bases short and J 0 bases short, with 7 bases between. Germline CDR1 and CDR2: SGHDN and FVKESK. In DNA, the CDR3 is TGTGCCAGCAGCCTCCTAGTCTCTGGAAACACCATATATTTT. Translated: CASSLLVSGNTIYF.

The CDR3 reads CASSSTGGREQFF. The CDR3 DNA is TGTGCCAGCAGCTCCACAGGGGGCCGTGAGCAGTTCTTC. The genes are TRBV7-9 and TRBJ2-1, with TRBD1 identical over 9 bases. J lost 9 bases, V lost 4 bases, and 4 bases had no gene match. There are 13 residues in the CDR3. CDR1 is SEHNR and CDR2 is FQNEAQ in the germline V gene (reference sequence).

The chain joins TRBV5-4 to TRBJ1-1; no definite D call. Between the trimmed V and J ends, which lost 2 bases and 3 bases, there was a span of 17 bases. This CDR3 is 16 amino acids long. CDR1 and CDR2 from the germline V gene are SGHNT and YYREEE (reference sequence). This CDR3 is CASSFHLPLLDTEAFF. CDR3 sequence (DNA): TGTGCCAGCAGCTTCCATCTCCCCCTATTGGACACTGAAGCTTTCTTT.

The rearrangement links TRBV5-1 to TRBJ2-5; 13 nucleotides line up with TRBD2. The CDR3 has 17 amino acids. Germline assignment: CDR1 SGHRS and CDR2 YFSETQ. V lost 4 bases, J lost 2 bases, and 8 bases stayed unmatched. For the CDR3, the DNA is TGCGCCAGCAGCCTAGGGACTAGCGGGACGAATCAAGAGACCCAGTACTTC. Its protein is CASSLGTSGTNQETQYF.

This rearrangement joins TRBV9 to TRBJ2-3; D possibly corresponds to TRBD2 (6 bases). CDR3 length: 16 amino acids. Germline V gives CDR1 SGDLS, CDR2 YYNGEE. V was cut by 2 bases and J by 0 bases, with 13 bases left in between. DNA of the CDR3: TGTGCCAGCAGCGTCTGGCTGGAGGGGAGCACAGATACGCAGTATTTT. Translating gives CASSVWLEGSTDTQYF.

This clone was picked up a small number of times. The chain has TRBV18 and TRBJ1-1, with D uncertain. Germline V lookup: CDR1 KGHSH, CDR2 LQKENI. V was trimmed by 6 bases and J by 1 base, leaving 15 bases between them. The CDR3 is made up of 15 amino acids. The CDR3 bases are TGTGCCAGCTCCCCTCCCGGAGCATGGAACACTGAAGCTTTCTTT. Translating it yields CASSPPGAWNTEAFF.

This rearrangement joins TRBV2 to TRBJ2-6; tentative D call: TRBD1 (7 bases). Trimming shortened V by 5 bases and J by 0 bases, and 14 bases separated the two germline ends. The CDR3 covers 17 residues. Looked up from germline, CDR1 is SNHLY and CDR2 is FYNNEI. The CDR3 here is CASSLRGTASGANVLTF. The CDR3 nucleotides are TGTGCCAGCAGTCTCCGCGGGACAGCCTCTGGGGCCAACGTCCTGACTTTC. The full variable domain, in which reference TRBV2 and TRBJ2-6 provide the parts outside the CDR3, is EPEVTQTPSHQVTQMGQEVILRCVPISNHLYFYWYRQILGQKVEFLVSFYNNEISEKSEIFDDQFSVERPDGSNFTLKIRSTKLEDSAMYFCASSLRGTASGANVLTFGAGSRLTVL.